The rows below give T cell receptor beta chains drawn from one sample of a study of T-cell reconstitution after alpha-beta-depleted transplantation in children. TCRdb reanalysed the PCR reads using MiXCR and keeps one entry per CDR3 protein. Here the sample spans 190,000 or so distinct CDR3 sequences, roughly 7.5% being singletons. The sample consisted of PBMCs from the stem cell graft donor, taken from the stem cell graft. These receptors were obtained from a human donor who donated a stem cell graft to a child with Wiskott-Aldrich syndrome. The CDR3 runs from the conserved cysteine through the conserved F or W. The D gene is left open where the match is weak. A row's size may be missing; if present it is once, few, many or a size class.

CASKKQGVGMNTEAFF | TGTGCCAGCAAAAAACAGGGGGTCGGGATGAACACTGAAGCTTTCTTT | TRBJ1-1 | TRBV6-5 | many | TRBD1
CSARDPSTLRDTYEQYF | TGCAGTGCTAGAGATCCCTCAACTCTCCGGGACACCTACGAGCAGTACTTC | TRBJ2-7 | TRBV20-1 | many | NA
CASSLGVGGEAFF | TGTGCCAGCAGCTTAGGAGTGGGGGGTGAAGCTTTCTTT | TRBJ1-1 | TRBV7-9 | many | NA
CASSPRYYTQYF | TGTGCCAGCAGCCCGCGATATTATACGCAGTATTTT | TRBJ2-3 | TRBV3-1 | many | NA
CASSSRTGPYNSPLHF | TGTGCCAGCAGTTCGCGGACAGGGCCCTATAATTCACCCCTCCACTTT | TRBJ1-6 | TRBV12-3/TRBV12-4 | many | TRBD1
CAWDRGLATIYF | TGTGCCTGGGACAGGGGACTGGCCACCATATATTTT | TRBJ1-3 | TRBV30 | few | TRBD1
CASSWPAGGSREQYF | TGTGCCAGCAGCTGGCCCGCGGGAGGATCGAGAGAGCAGTACTTC | TRBJ2-7 | TRBV7-9 | few | TRBD2
CSAVIAGGPGPTDTQYF | TGCAGTGCTGTCATAGCGGGGGGGCCTGGTCCCACAGATACGCAGTATTTT | TRBJ2-3 | TRBV20-1 | many | TRBD2
CAGSYRDRGADTQYF | TGCGCCGGATCGTACCGGGACAGGGGCGCAGATACGCAGTATTTT | TRBJ2-3 | TRBV10-2 | many | TRBD1
CASSPGQGELSIQYF | TGTGCCAGCTCACCGGGACAGGGGGAACTTAGCATTCAGTACTTC | TRBJ2-4 | TRBV18 | few | TRBD1
CASSLSGGGVMEQFF | TGCGCCAGCAGCCTAAGCGGAGGGGGGGTTATGGAGCAGTTCTTC | TRBJ2-1 | TRBV5-1 | many | NA
CASSEGHYEQFF | TGTGCCAGCAGTGAAGGGCACTATGAGCAGTTCTTC | TRBJ2-1 | TRBV6-1 | many | NA
CSVVVRGGETQYF | TGCAGCGTTGTCGTCAGGGGAGGAGAGACCCAGTACTTC | TRBJ2-5 | TRBV29-1 | many | NA
CASSETGRGYEQYF | TGTGCCAGCAGCGAAACAGGGAGAGGCTACGAGCAGTACTTC | TRBJ2-7 | TRBV3-1 | many | NA
CSAREGGYPGELFF | TGCAGTGCCCGGGAGGGGGGCTATCCCGGGGAGCTGTTTTTT | TRBJ2-2 | TRBV20-1 | many | TRBD2
CSVRTGNKNTEAFF | TGCAGCGTAAGGACAGGTAACAAGAACACTGAAGCTTTCTTT | TRBJ1-1 | TRBV29-1 | many | TRBD1
CASSLVVGQTDTQYF | TGTGCCAGCAGCTTAGTGGTGGGTCAGACAGATACGCAGTATTTT | TRBJ2-3 | TRBV7-7 | NA | NA
CASSFGTGMNTEAFF | TGTGCCAGCAGCTTTGGGACCGGGATGAACACTGAAGCTTTCTTT | TRBJ1-1 | TRBV7-8 | few | NA